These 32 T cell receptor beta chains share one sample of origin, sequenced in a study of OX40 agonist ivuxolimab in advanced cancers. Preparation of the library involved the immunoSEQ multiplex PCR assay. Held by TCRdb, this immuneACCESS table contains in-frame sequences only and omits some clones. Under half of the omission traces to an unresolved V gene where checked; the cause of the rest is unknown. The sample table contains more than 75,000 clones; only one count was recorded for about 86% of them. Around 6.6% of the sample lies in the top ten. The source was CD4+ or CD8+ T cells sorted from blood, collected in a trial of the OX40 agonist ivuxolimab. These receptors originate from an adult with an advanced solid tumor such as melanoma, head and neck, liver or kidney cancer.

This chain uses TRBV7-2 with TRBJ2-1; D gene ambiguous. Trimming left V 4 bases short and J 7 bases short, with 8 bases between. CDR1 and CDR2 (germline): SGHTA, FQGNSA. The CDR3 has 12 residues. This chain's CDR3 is CASSWLVNEQFF. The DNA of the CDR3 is TGTGCCAGCAGCTGGTTGGTAAATGAGCAGTTCTTC.

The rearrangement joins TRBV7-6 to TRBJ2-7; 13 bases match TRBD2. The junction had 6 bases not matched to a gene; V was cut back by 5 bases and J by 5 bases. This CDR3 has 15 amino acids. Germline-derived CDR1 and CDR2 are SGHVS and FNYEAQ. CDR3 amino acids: CASSQGTSGTHEQYF. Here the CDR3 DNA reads TGTGCCAGCAGCCAAGGGACTAGCGGGACCCACGAGCAGTACTTC. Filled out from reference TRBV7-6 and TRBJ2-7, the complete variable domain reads GAGVSQSPRYKVTKRGQDVALRCDPISGHVSLYWYRQALGQGPEFLTYFNYEAQQDKSGLPNDRFSAERPEGSISTLTIQRTEQRDSAMYRCASSQGTSGTHEQYFGPGTRLTVT.

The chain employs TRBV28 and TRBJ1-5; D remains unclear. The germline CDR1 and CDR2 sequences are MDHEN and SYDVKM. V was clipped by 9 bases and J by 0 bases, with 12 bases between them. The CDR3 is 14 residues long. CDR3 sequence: CASSLVISNQPQHF. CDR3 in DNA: TGTGCCAGTAGCCTGGTTATTAGCAATCAGCCCCAGCATTTT.

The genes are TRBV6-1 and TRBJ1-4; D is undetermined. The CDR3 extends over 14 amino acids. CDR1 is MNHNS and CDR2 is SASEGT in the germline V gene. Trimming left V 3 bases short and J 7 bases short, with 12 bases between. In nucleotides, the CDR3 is TGTGCCAGCAGTGACGGAACCTATGGTGAAAAACTGTTTTTT. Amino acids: CASSDGTYGEKLFF.

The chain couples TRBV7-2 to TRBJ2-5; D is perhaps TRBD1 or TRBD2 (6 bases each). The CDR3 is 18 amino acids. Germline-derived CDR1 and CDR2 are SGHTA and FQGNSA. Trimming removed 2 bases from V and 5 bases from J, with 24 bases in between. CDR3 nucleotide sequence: TGTGCCAGCAGCTTATGGAGCGTGATACGGGGGCCTGGGGAGACCCAGTACTTC. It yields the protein CASSLWSVIRGPGETQYF.

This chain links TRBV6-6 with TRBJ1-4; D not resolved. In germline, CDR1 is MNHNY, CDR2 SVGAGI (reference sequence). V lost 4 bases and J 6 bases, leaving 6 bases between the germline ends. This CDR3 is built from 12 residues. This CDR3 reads CASSLEDEKLFF. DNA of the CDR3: TGTGCCAGCAGTTTGGAGGATGAAAAACTGTTTTTT.

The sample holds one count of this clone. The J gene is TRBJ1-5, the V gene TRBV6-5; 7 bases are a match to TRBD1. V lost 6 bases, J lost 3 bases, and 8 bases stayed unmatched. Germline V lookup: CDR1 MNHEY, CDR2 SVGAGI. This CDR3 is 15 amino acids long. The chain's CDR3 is CASRRDRTFNQPQHF. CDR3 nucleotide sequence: TGTGCCAGCAGGAGGGACAGAACTTTCAATCAGCCCCAGCATTTT.

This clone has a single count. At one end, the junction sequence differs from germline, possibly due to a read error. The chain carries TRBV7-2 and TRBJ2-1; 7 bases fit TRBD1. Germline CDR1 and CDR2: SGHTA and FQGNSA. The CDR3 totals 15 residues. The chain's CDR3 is CASSWDSNQGNAQFF. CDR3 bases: TGTGCCAGCAGCTGGGACAGTAACCAGGGCAATGCGCAGTTCTTC.

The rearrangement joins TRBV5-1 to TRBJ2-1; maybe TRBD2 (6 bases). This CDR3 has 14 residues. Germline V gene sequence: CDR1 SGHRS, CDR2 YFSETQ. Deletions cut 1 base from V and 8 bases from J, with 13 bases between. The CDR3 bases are TGCGCCAGCAGCTTGCCGGGACTTGGACATGAGCAGTTCTTC. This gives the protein CASSLPGLGHEQFF.

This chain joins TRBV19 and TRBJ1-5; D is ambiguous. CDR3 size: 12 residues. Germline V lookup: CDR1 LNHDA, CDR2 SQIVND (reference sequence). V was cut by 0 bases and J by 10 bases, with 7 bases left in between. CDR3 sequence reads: CASSIEGYPQHF. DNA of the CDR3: TGTGCCAGTAGTATAGAGGGTTACCCCCAGCATTTT.

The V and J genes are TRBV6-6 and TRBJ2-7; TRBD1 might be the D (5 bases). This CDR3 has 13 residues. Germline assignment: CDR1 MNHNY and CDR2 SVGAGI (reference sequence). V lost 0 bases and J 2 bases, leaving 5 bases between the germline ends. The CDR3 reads CASSYSTAYEQYF. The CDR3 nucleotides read TGTGCCAGCAGTTACTCGACAGCCTACGAGCAGTACTTC.

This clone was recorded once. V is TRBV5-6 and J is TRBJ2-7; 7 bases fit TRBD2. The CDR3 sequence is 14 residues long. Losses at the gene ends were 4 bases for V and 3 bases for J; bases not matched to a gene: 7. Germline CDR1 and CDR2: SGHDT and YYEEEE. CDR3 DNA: TGTGCCAGCAGCACCGACGGCGGGAGCTACGAGCAGTACTTC. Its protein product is CASSTDGGSYEQYF.

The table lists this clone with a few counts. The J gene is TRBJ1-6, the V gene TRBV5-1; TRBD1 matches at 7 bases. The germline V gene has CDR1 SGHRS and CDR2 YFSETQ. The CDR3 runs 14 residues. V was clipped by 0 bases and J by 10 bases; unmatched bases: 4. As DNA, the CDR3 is TGCGCCAGCAGCTTGGAGGCCAGGGGGTCACCCCTCCACTTT. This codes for CASSLEARGSPLHF.

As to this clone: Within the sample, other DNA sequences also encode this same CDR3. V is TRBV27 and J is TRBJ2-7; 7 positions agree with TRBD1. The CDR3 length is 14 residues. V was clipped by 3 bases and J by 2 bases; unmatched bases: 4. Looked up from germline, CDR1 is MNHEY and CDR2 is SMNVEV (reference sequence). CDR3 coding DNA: TGTGCCAGCAGTTTGGATAGGGGGCCCTACGAGCAGTACTTC. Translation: CASSLDRGPYEQYF.

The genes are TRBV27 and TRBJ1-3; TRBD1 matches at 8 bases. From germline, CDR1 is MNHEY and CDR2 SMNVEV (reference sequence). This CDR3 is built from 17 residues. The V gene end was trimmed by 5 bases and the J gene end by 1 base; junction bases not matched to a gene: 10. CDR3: CASSRSLQGESGNTIYF. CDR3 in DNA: TGTGCCAGCAGTAGAAGCCTACAGGGGGAGTCTGGAAACACCATATATTTT.

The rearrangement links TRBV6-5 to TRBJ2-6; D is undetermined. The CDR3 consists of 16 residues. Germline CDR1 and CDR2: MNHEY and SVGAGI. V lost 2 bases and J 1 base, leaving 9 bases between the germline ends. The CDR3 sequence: CASSYGVISGANVLTF. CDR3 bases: TGTGCCAGCAGTTACGGGGTTATTTCTGGGGCCAACGTCCTGACTTTC.

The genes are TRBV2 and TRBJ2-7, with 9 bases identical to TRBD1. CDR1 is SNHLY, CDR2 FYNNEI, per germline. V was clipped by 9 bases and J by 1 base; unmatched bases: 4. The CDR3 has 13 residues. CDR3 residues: CARAGTGSYEQYF. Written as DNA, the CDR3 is TGTGCCAGGGCCGGGACAGGGTCCTACGAGCAGTACTTC. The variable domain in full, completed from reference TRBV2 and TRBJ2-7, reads EPEVTQTPSHQVTQMGQEVILRCVPISNHLYFYWYRQILGQKVEFLVSFYNNEISEKSEIFDDQFSVERPDGSNFTLKIRSTKLEDSAMYFCARAGTGSYEQYFGPGTRLTVT.

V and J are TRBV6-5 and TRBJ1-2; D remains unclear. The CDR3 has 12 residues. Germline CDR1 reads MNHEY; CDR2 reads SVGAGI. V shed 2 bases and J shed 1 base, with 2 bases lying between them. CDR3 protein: CASSYVNYGYTF. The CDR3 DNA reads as TGTGCCAGCAGTTACGTTAACTATGGCTACACCTTC.

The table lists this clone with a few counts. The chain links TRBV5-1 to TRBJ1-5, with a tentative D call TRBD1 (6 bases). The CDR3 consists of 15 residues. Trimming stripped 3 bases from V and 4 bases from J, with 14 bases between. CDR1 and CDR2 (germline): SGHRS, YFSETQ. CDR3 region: CASSSGGQSNQPQHF. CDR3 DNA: TGCGCCAGCAGCTCTGGCGGACAGTCTAATCAGCCCCAGCATTTT.

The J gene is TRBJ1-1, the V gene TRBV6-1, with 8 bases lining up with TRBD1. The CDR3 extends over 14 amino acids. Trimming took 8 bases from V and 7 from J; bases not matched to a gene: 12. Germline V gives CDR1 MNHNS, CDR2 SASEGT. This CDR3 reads CASADLIGTGEAFF. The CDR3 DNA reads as TGTGCCAGCGCAGACCTGATCGGGACAGGTGAAGCTTTCTTT.

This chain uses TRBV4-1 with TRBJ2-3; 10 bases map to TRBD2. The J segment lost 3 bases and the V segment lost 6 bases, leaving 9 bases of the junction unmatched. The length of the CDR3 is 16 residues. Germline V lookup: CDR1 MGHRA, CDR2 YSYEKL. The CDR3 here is CASSRKAGGQTDTQYF. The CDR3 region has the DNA TGCGCCAGCAGTCGGAAAGCGGGGGGGCAGACAGATACGCAGTATTTT.

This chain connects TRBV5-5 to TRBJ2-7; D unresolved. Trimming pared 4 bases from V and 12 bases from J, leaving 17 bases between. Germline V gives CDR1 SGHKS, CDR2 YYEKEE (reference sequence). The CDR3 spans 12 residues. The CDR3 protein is CASSPSALVRYF. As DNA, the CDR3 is TGTGCCAGCAGCCCCAGTGCGTTGGTTAGGTACTTC.

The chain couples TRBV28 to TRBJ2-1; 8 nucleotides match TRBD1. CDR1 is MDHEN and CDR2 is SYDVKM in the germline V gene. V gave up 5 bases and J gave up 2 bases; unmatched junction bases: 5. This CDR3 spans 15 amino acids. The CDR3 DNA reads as TGTGCCAGCAGTCTCCGGGACAGGCCCTACAATGAGCAGTTCTTC. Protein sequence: CASSLRDRPYNEQFF.

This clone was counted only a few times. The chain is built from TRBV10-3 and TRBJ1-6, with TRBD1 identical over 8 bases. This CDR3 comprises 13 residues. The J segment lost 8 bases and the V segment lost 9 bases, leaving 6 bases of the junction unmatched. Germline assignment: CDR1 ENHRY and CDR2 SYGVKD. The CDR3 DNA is TGTGCCATTACAGGGGGTCTCGATTCACCCCTCCACTTT. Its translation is CAITGGLDSPLHF.

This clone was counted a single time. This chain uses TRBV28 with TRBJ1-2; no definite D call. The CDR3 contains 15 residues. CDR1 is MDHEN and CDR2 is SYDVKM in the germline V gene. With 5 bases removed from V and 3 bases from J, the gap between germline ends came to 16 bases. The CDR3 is CASSDPQAYDYGYTF. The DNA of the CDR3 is TGTGCCAGCAGTGACCCTCAGGCCTACGACTATGGCTACACCTTC.

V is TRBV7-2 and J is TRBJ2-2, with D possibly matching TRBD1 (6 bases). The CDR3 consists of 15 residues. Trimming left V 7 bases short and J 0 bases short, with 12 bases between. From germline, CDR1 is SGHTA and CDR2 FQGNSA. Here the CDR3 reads CASNAGTPNTGELFF. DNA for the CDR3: TGTGCCAGCAACGCCGGGACACCGAACACCGGGGAGCTGTTTTTT.

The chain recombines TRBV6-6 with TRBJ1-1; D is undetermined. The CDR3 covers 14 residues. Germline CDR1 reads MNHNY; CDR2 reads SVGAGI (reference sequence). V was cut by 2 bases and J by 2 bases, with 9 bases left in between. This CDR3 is CASSYGSGNTEAFF. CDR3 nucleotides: TGTGCCAGCAGTTACGGTTCGGGCAACACTGAAGCTTTCTTT.

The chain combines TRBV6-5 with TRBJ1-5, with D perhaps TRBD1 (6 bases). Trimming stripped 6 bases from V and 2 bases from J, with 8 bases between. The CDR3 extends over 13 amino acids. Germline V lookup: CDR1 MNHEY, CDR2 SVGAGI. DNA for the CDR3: TGTGCCAGCAGACAGGGAGGCAATCAGCCCCAGCATTTT. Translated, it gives CASRQGGNQPQHF.

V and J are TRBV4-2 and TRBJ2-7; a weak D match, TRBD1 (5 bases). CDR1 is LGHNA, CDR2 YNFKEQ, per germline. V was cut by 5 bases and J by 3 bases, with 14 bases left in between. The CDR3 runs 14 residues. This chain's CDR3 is CASSKQENNYEQYF. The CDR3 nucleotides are TGTGCCAGCAGCAAACAGGAAAACAACTACGAGCAGTACTTC.

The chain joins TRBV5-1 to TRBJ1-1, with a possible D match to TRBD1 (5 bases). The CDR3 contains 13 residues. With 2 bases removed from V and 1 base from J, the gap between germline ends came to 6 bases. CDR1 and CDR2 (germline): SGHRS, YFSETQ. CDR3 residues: CASSFTGNTEAFF. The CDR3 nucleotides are TGCGCCAGCAGCTTCACAGGGAACACTGAAGCTTTCTTT.

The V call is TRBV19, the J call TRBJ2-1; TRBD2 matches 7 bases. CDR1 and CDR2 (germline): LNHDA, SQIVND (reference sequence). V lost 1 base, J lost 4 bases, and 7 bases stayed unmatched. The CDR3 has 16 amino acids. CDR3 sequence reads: CASSIVAGAFYNEQFF. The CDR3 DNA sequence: TGTGCCAGTAGTATAGTGGCGGGAGCGTTTTACAATGAGCAGTTCTTC.

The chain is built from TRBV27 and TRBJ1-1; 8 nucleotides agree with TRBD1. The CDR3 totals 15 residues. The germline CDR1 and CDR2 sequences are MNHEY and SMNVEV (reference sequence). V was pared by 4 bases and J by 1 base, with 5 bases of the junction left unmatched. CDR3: CASSSNRGSNTEAFF. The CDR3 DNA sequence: TGTGCCAGCAGTTCGAACAGGGGGTCGAACACTGAAGCTTTCTTT.